The rows below give T cell receptor beta chains drawn from one sample of a study of T cell responses to AZD1222 COVID-19 vaccine. Using immunoSEQ multiplex PCR, the repertoire was profiled, and TCRdb retains in-frame clones only, with some absent. The sample yields more than 95,000 clones, approximately 89% seen once. The sequencing here drew on peripheral blood, taken 28 days after the second dose of the MenACWY control vaccine. Receptors were obtained from an adult who received the MenACWY meningococcal vaccine as a control. CDR3s include the opening cysteine and the closing phenylalanine or tryptophan. Fields, in order: D gene, clone size, V gene, J gene, CDR3 protein, CDR3 DNA. D genes are given only for firm matches. Rows may omit the clone size; those that give it use once, few, many or a size class.

D gene: TRBD2
clone size: NA
V gene: TRBV3-1/TRBV3-2
J gene: TRBJ2-7
CDR3 protein: CASRQGSGEIYEQYF
CDR3 DNA: TGTGCCAGCAGACAGGGTAGCGGGGAGATATACGAGCAGTACTTC

D gene: TRBD1
clone size: NA
V gene: TRBV7-2
J gene: TRBJ2-4
CDR3 protein: CASAIGGAWDIQYF
CDR3 DNA: TGTGCCTCAGCGATAGGGGGCGCTTGGGACATTCAGTACTTC

D gene: NA
clone size: NA
V gene: TRBV2
J gene: TRBJ1-6
CDR3 protein: CASSSEVTRGSSPLHF
CDR3 DNA: TGTGCCAGCAGCTCTGAAGTAACGAGGGGAAGTTCACCCCTCCACTTT

D gene: NA
clone size: NA
V gene: TRBV27
J gene: TRBJ2-2
CDR3 protein: CASSPTPGSGELFF
CDR3 DNA: TGTGCCAGCAGTCCAACCCCAGGGTCCGGGGAGCTGTTTTTT

D gene: TRBD1
clone size: NA
V gene: TRBV3-1/TRBV3-2
J gene: TRBJ1-4
CDR3 protein: CASSHLNRGQENEKLFF
CDR3 DNA: TGTGCCAGCAGCCATCTCAACAGGGGGCAGGAAAATGAAAAACTGTTTTTT

D gene: NA
clone size: few
V gene: TRBV9
J gene: TRBJ1-4
CDR3 protein: CASSPNREGLPEKLFF
CDR3 DNA: TGTGCCAGCAGCCCCAACAGGGAGGGCCTTCCAGAAAAACTGTTTTTT

D gene: NA
clone size: NA
V gene: TRBV6-6
J gene: TRBJ1-1
CDR3 protein: CASSYSREEAFF
CDR3 DNA: TGTGCCAGCAGTTATTCGCGGGAGGAAGCTTTCTTT

D gene: NA
clone size: NA
V gene: TRBV30
J gene: TRBJ2-3
CDR3 protein: CAWRTGTHTDTQYF
CDR3 DNA: TGTGCCTGGAGGACAGGGACTCACACAGATACGCAGTATTTT

D gene: NA
clone size: NA
V gene: TRBV7-3
J gene: TRBJ2-2
CDR3 protein: CASSSKGTVGTGELFF
CDR3 DNA: TGTGCCAGCAGCTCCAAAGGAACAGTTGGCACCGGGGAGCTGTTTTTT

D gene: NA
clone size: NA
V gene: TRBV15
J gene: TRBJ1-6
CDR3 protein: CATSTKVAPSPLHF
CDR3 DNA: TGTGCCACCAGCACCAAGGTAGCTCCTTCACCCCTCCACTTT

D gene: NA
clone size: NA
V gene: TRBV27
J gene: TRBJ2-7
CDR3 protein: CASSRGGSYEQYF
CDR3 DNA: TGTGCCAGCAGCCGTGGGGGCTCCTACGAGCAGTACTTC

D gene: TRBD1
clone size: NA
V gene: TRBV6-1
J gene: TRBJ1-1
CDR3 protein: CASSLTTGENAEAFF
CDR3 DNA: TGTGCCAGCAGTTTAACGACAGGGGAGAACGCTGAAGCTTTCTTT

D gene: TRBD1
clone size: NA
V gene: TRBV11-2
J gene: TRBJ1-5
CDR3 protein: CASSLGRGNQPQHF
CDR3 DNA: TGTGCCAGCAGCTTAGGCAGGGGGAATCAGCCCCAGCATTTT

D gene: NA
clone size: NA
V gene: TRBV24-1
J gene: TRBJ2-3
CDR3 protein: CATSDPVTDTQYF
CDR3 DNA: TGTGCCACCAGTGATCCAGTCACAGATACGCAGTATTTT

D gene: NA
clone size: NA
V gene: TRBV7-9
J gene: TRBJ1-4
CDR3 protein: CASSPNTGRNEKLFF
CDR3 DNA: TGTGCCAGCAGCCCGAACACAGGGAGGAATGAAAAACTGTTTTTT

D gene: NA
clone size: NA
V gene: TRBV20-1
J gene: TRBJ2-7
CDR3 protein: CSASSGQIYEQYF
CDR3 DNA: TGCAGTGCTAGTAGTGGACAGATCTACGAGCAGTACTTC

D gene: NA
clone size: NA
V gene: TRBV7-8
J gene: TRBJ1-5
CDR3 protein: CASSANRVNQPQHF
CDR3 DNA: TGTGCCAGCAGCGCAAACAGGGTCAATCAGCCCCAGCATTTT

D gene: NA
clone size: NA
V gene: TRBV7-8
J gene: TRBJ1-5
CDR3 protein: CASSSIPLYSNQPQHF
CDR3 DNA: TGTGCCAGCAGCTCAATCCCACTGTATAGCAATCAGCCCCAGCATTTT

D gene: NA
clone size: NA
V gene: TRBV5-4
J gene: TRBJ2-5
CDR3 protein: CASSLVGQLETQYF
CDR3 DNA: TGTGCCAGCAGCTTGGTTGGGCAGTTGGAGACCCAGTACTTC

D gene: NA
clone size: NA
V gene: TRBV5-1
J gene: TRBJ1-1
CDR3 protein: CASSFAEGRVNTEAFF
CDR3 DNA: TGCGCCAGCAGCTTCGCGGAAGGACGGGTGAACACTGAAGCTTTCTTT

D gene: TRBD2
clone size: NA
V gene: TRBV2
J gene: TRBJ2-7
CDR3 protein: CASSGGLAAYEQYF
CDR3 DNA: TGTGCCAGCAGTGGAGGGCTAGCGGCCTACGAGCAGTACTTC

D gene: NA
clone size: NA
V gene: TRBV6-5
J gene: TRBJ1-2
CDR3 protein: CASSYQSQGAFGYTF
CDR3 DNA: TGTGCCAGCAGTTACCAATCTCAGGGAGCGTTCGGCTACACCTTC

D gene: NA
clone size: NA
V gene: TRBV4-2
J gene: TRBJ2-5
CDR3 protein: CASSQDRAQWETQYF
CDR3 DNA: TGTGCCAGCAGCCAAGATAGGGCTCAGTGGGAGACCCAGTACTTC

D gene: NA
clone size: NA
V gene: TRBV7-3
J gene: TRBJ2-5
CDR3 protein: CASSPQGRVDGTQYF
CDR3 DNA: TGTGCCAGCAGCCCTCAGGGGAGGGTTGACGGGACCCAGTACTTC

D gene: NA
clone size: NA
V gene: TRBV5-4
J gene: TRBJ2-7
CDR3 protein: CASSLDPRGKYEQYF
CDR3 DNA: TGTGCCAGCAGCTTGGACCCCCGAGGAAAGTACGAGCAGTACTTC

D gene: NA
clone size: few
V gene: TRBV19
J gene: TRBJ1-5
CDR3 protein: CASSIGTGNQPQHF
CDR3 DNA: TGTGCCAGTAGTATAGGGACAGGCAATCAGCCCCAGCATTTT

D gene: NA
clone size: NA
V gene: TRBV19
J gene: TRBJ1-1
CDR3 protein: CASRPPLGAFDTEAFF
CDR3 DNA: TGTGCCAGTAGACCCCCTCTGGGGGCTTTTGACACTGAAGCTTTCTTT

D gene: NA
clone size: NA
V gene: TRBV7-8
J gene: TRBJ2-5
CDR3 protein: CASSRQTGVSGGAGLLETQYF
CDR3 DNA: TGTGCCAGCAGCCGACAAACAGGGGTATCGGGGGGGGCCGGTCTCTTAGAGACCCAGTACTTC

D gene: TRBD1
clone size: NA
V gene: TRBV5-1
J gene: TRBJ1-5
CDR3 protein: CASSLGVGGGSQPQHF
CDR3 DNA: TGCGCCAGCAGCTTGGGTGTAGGAGGGGGCTCTCAGCCCCAGCATTTT